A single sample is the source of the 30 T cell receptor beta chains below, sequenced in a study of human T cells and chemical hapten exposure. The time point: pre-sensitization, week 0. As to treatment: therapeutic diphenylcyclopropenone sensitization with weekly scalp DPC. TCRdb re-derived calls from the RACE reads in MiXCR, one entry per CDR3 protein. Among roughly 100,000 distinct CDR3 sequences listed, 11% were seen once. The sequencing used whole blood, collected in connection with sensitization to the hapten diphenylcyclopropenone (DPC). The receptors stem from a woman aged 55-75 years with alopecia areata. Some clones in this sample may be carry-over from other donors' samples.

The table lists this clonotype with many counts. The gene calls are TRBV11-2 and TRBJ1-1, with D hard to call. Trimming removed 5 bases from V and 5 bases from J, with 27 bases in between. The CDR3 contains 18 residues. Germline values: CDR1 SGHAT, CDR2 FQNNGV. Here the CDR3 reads CASSLKLEGPRRNTEAFF. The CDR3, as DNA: TGTGCCAGCAGCCTCAAACTCGAAGGACCACGACGGAATACTGAAGCTTTCTTT. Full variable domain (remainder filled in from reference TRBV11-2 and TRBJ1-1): EAGVAQSPRYKIIEKRQSVAFWCNPISGHATLYWYQQILGQGPKLLIQFQNNGVVDDSQLPKDRFSAERLKGVDSTLKIQPAKLEDSAVYLCASSLKLEGPRRNTEAFFGQGTRLTVV.

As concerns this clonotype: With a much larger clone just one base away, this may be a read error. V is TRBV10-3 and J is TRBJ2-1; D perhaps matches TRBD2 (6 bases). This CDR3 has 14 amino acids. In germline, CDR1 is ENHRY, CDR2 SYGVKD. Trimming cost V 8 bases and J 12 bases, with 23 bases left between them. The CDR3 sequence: CAIGAPEGGDGQFF. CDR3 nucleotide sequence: TGTGCCATCGGGGCCCCCGAGGGAGGCGATGGGCAGTTCTTC.

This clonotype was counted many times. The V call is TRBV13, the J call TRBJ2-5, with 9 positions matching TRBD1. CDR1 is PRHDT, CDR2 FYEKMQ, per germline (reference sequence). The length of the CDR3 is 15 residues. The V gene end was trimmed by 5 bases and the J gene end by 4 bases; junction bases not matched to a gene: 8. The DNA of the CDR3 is TGTGCCAGCAGCCAACCCGGGACAGGGAGAGAGACCCAGTACTTC. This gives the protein CASSQPGTGRETQYF.

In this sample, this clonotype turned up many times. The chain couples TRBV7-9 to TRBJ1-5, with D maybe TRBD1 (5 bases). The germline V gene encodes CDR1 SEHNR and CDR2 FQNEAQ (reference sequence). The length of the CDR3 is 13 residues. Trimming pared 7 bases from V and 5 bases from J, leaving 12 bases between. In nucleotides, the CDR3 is TGTGCCAGCACCCCCACGGGGGATCAGCCCCAGCATTTT. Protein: CASTPTGDQPQHF.

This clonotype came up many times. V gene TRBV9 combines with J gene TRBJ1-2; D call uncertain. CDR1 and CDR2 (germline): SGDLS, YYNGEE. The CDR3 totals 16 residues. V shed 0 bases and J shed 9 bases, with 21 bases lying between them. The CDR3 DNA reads TGTGCCAGCAGCGTAGCCCCATTGCAGGCTATACTTAGCTACACCTTC. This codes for CASSVAPLQAILSYTF.

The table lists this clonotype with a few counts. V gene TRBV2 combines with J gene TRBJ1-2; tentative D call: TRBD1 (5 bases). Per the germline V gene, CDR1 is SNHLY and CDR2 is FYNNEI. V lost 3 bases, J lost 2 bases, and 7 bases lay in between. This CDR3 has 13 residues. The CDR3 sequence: CASSDRGNYGYTF. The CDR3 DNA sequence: TGTGCCAGCAGTGACCGGGGGAACTATGGCTACACCTTC.

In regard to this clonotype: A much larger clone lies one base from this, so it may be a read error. The CDR3, as DNA: TGTGCCAGCAATTACTCGAGGGGGCTGAACACTGAAGCTTTCTTT. Translating it yields CASNYSRGLNTEAFF. The gene calls are TRBV6-6 and TRBJ1-1; the match to TRBD1 covers 7 bases. The CDR3 runs to 15 residues. In germline, CDR1 is MNHNY, CDR2 SVGAGI (reference sequence).

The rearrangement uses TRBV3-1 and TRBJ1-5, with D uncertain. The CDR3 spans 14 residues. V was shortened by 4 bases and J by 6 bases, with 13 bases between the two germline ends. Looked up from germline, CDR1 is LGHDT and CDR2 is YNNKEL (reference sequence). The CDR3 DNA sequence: TGTGCCAGCAGCCCCGGACCGAACATTCAGCCCCAGCATTTT. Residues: CASSPGPNIQPQHF.

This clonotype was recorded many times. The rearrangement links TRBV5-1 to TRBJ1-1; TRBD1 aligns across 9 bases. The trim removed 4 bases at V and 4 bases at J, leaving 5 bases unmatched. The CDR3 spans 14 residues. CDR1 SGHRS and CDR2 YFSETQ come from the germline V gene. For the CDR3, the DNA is TGCGCCAGCAGCGGAATGACAGGGGGCACTGAAGCTTTCTTT. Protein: CASSGMTGGTEAFF.

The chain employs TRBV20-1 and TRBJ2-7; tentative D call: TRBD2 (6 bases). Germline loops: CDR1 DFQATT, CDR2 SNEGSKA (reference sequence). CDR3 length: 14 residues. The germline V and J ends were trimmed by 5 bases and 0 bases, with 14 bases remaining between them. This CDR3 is CSAELGDFSYEQYF. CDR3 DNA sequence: TGCAGTGCTGAGTTGGGGGACTTCTCCTACGAGCAGTACTTC.

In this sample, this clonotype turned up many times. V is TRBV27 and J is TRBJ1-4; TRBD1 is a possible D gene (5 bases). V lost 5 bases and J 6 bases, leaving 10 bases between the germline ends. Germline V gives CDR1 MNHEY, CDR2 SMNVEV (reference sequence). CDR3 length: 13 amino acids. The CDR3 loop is CASSGTLHEKLFF. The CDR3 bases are TGTGCCAGCAGTGGGACCTTACATGAAAAACTGTTTTTT. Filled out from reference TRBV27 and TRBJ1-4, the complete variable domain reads EAQVTQNPRYLITVTGKKLTVTCSQNMNHEYMSWYRQDPGLGLRQIYYSMNVEVTDKGDVPEGYKVSRKEKRNFPLILESPSPNQTSLYFCASSGTLHEKLFFGSGTQLSVL.

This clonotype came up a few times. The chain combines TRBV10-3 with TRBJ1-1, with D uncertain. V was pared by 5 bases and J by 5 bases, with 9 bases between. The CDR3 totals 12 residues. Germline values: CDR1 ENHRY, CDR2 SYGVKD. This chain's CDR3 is CAISRERTEAFF. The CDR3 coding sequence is TGTGCCATCAGTCGGGAGAGGACTGAAGCTTTCTTT.

The CDR3 DNA reads as TGTGCCAGCAGCTCCCACAGGGGCGATAGGGAGACCCAGTACTTC. Protein sequence: CASSSHRGDRETQYF. This chain uses TRBV7-3 with TRBJ2-5; 7 bases fit TRBD1. Germline values: CDR1 SGHTA, CDR2 FQGTGA. The J segment lost 5 bases and the V segment lost 4 bases, leaving 10 bases of the junction unmatched. CDR3 length: 15 amino acids.

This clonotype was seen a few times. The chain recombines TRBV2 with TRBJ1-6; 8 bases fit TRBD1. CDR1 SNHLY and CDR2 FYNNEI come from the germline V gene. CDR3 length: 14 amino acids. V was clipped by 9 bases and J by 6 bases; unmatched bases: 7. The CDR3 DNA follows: TGTGCCAGGGGAGGACAGGGTCTTAATTCACCCCTCCACTTT. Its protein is CARGGQGLNSPLHF.

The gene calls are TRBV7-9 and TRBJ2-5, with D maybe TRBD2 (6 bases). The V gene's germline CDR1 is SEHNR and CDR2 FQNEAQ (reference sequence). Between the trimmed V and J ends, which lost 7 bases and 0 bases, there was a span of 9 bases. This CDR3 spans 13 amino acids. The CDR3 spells CASNRDYQETQYF. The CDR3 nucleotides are TGTGCCAGCAACCGGGACTACCAAGAGACCCAGTACTTC.

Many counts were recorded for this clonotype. CDR3 bases: TGTGCCAGCAGTTACGGTAGGCGGGGGAACACTGAAGCTTTCTTT. It is translated as CASSYGRRGNTEAFF. The chain couples TRBV6-6 to TRBJ1-1; D unresolved. CDR1 is MNHNY, CDR2 SVGAGI, per germline (reference sequence). V was pared by 2 bases and J by 1 base, with 11 bases between. The CDR3 has 15 amino acids.

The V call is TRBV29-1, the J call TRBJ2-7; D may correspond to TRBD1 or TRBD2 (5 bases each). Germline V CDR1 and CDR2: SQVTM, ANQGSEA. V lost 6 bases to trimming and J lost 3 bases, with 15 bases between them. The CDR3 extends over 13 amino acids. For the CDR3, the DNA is TGCAGCGTCGACCGGGACGGGCTCTACGAGCAGTACTTC. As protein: CSVDRDGLYEQYF.

The CDR3 is CASTSRGGITQETQYF. CDR3 bases: TGCGCCAGCACGAGCCGCGGGGGGATTACACAAGAGACCCAGTACTTC. The chain combines TRBV5-1 with TRBJ2-5; 8 bases align to TRBD2. The CDR3 loop spans 16 amino acids. Germline-derived CDR1 and CDR2 are SGHRS and YFSETQ. V lost 6 bases, J lost 2 bases, and 12 bases stayed unmatched.

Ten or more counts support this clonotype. Written as DNA, the CDR3 is TGTGCCAGCAGCTTGTCTGTCTTCCAGGGCGGATACGAAAAACTGTTTTTT. This gives the protein CASSLSVFQGGYEKLFF. V and J are TRBV5-5 and TRBJ1-4; D may be TRBD1 (5 bases). Germline values: CDR1 SGHKS, CDR2 YYEKEE (reference sequence). CDR3 length: 17 amino acids. V lost 1 base to trimming and J lost 8 bases, with 21 bases between them.

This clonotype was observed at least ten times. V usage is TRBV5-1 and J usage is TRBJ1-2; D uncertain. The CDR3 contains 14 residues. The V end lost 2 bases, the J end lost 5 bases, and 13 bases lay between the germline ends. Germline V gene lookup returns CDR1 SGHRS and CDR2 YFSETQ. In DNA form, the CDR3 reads TGCGCCAGCAGCTTTCTCCGACCGTCTTATGGCTACACCTTC. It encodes CASSFLRPSYGYTF.

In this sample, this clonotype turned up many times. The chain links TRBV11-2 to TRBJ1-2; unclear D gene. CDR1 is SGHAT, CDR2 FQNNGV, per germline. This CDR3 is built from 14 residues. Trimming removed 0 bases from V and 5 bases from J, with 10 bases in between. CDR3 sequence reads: CASSLEGQFYGYTF. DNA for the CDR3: TGTGCCAGCAGCTTAGAAGGGCAGTTTTATGGCTACACCTTC.

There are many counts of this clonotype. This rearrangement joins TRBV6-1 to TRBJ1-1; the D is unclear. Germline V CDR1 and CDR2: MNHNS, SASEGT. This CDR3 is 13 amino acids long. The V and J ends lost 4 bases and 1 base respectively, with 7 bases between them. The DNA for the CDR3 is TGTGCCAGCAGTGGGCGGAGGAACACTGAAGCTTTCTTT. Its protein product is CASSGRRNTEAFF.

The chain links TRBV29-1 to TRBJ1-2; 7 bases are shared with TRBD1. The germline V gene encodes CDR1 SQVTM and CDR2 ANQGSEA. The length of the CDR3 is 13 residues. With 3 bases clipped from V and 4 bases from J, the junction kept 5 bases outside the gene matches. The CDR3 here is CSVDDRDGYGYTF. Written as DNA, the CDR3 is TGCAGCGTTGACGACAGGGATGGCTATGGCTACACCTTC.

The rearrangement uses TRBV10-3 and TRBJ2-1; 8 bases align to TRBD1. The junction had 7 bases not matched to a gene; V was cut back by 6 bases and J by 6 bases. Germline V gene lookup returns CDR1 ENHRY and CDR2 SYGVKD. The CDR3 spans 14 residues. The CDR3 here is CAIRPTGDSNEQFF. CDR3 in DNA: TGTGCCATCAGGCCGACAGGGGACTCCAATGAGCAGTTCTTC.

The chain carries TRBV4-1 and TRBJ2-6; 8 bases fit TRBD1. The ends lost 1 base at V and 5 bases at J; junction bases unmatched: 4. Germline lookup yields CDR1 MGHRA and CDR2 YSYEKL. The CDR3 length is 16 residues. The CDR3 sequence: CASSQAWTGRANVLTF. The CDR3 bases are TGCGCCAGCAGCCAAGCGTGGACAGGGAGGGCCAACGTCCTGACTTTC.

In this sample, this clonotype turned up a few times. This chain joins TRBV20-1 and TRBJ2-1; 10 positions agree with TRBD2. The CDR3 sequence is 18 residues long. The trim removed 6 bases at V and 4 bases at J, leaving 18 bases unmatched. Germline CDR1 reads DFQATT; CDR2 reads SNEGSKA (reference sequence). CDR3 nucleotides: TGCAGTGCCAACCCTTGGGCCGAAGCGGGGGGGTCATACAATGAGCAGTTCTTC. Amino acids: CSANPWAEAGGSYNEQFF.

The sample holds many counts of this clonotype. For the CDR3, the DNA is TGTGCCAGCAGTCAAGAAGAGACCCAGTACTTC. Its translation: CASSQEETQYF. The J gene is TRBJ2-5, the V gene TRBV2; D gene unclear. Per the germline V gene, CDR1 is SNHLY and CDR2 is FYNNEI. The ends were cut back, 5 bases at V and 3 bases at J, with 4 bases in the middle. The CDR3 contains 11 residues. The full variable domain, rest sourced from reference TRBV2 and TRBJ2-5, is EPEVTQTPSHQVTQMGQEVILRCVPISNHLYFYWYRQILGQKVEFLVSFYNNEISEKSEIFDDQFSVERPDGSNFTLKIRSTKLEDSAMYFCASSQEETQYFGPGTRLLVL.

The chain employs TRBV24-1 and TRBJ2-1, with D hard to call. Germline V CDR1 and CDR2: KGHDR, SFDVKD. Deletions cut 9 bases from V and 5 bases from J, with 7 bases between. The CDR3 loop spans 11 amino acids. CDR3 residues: CATGRNNEQFF. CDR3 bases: TGTGCCACCGGGCGAAACAATGAGCAGTTCTTC.

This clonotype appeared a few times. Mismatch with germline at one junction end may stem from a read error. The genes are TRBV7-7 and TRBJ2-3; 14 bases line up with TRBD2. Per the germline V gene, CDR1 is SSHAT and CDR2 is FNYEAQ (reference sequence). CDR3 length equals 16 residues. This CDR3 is CASSQGLAGATDTQYF. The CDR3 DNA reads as TGTGCTAGCAGCCAGGGACTAGCGGGGGCCACAGATACGCAGTATTTT.

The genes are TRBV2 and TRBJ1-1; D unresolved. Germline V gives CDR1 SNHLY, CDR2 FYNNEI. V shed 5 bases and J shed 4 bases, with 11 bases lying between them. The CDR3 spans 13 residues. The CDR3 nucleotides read TGTGCCAGCAGTTCCCGGGTCCCCACTGAAGCTTTCTTT. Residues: CASSSRVPTEAFF.